These 2 T cell receptor beta chains came from one sample sequenced in a study of OX40 agonist ivuxolimab in advanced cancers. Repertoires were generated with immunoSEQ multiplex PCR, while TCRdb's copy carries only in-frame clones and drops some. The repertoire consists of 67,000 or so clones, with 86% occurring once and the leading ten covering 0.95% to 1.4%. Material: CD4+ or CD8+ T cells sorted from blood, obtained in a trial of the OX40 agonist ivuxolimab. The source of these receptors is an adult with an advanced solid tumor such as melanoma, head and neck, liver or kidney cancer.

The rearrangement uses TRBV9 and TRBJ1-2, with D unclear. The CDR3 covers 15 residues. Germline-derived CDR1 and CDR2 are SGDLS and YYNGEE. V was cut by 0 bases and J by 0 bases, with 9 bases left in between. The CDR3 DNA sequence: TGTGCCAGCAGCGTAGGGCAGTCCGCTAACTATGGCTACACCTTC. It translates to CASSVGQSANYGYTF.

The rearrangement links TRBV7-2 to TRBJ1-2, with 9 bases identical to TRBD1. V gave up 1 base and J gave up 9 bases; unmatched junction bases: 3. CDR1 and CDR2 from the germline V gene are SGHTA and FQGNSA. The CDR3 is 13 residues long. This chain's CDR3 is CASSLDRGRRYTF. CDR3 nucleotide sequence: TGTGCCAGCAGCTTAGACAGGGGGCGCCGCTACACCTTC.